The T cell receptor (beta chain) under discussion was sequenced for a study of shared clonotypes between healthy human individuals. On the study more broadly: Aged between 18 and 49, the donors were two women and three men. Findings and caveats of the study: Non-shared clonotypes displayed generation probabilities falling below those of clonotypes present in all four donors. Only a few donors were included, so the genetic and exposure-history diversity represented was limited.

Investigators spread the genomic DNA of each subset evenly over several immunoSEQ plates. The protocol was immunoSEQ multiplex PCR, while the TCRdb copy is restricted to in-frame clones and leaves out a portion. The sample consists of 2 million to 2.5 million clones, more than 90% of them appearing once. As for this clone: Its specificity is unknown.

The V gene lost 4 bases and the J gene lost 4 bases, with 15 bases spanning the gap. The CDR3 is made up of 15 amino acids. The germline V gene encodes CDR1 WSHSY and CDR2 SAAADI. The sequencing input was naive CD4+ T cells sorted from blood. Described subset: CD45RA+ positively selected. V usage is TRBV10-2 and J usage is TRBJ2-3; D possibly corresponds to TRBD2 (7 bases). This clonotype was sampled from a man younger than 35 in good health. CDR3 in amino acids: CASSVWGGGADTQYF. Here the CDR3 DNA reads TGCGCCAGCAGTGTCTGGGGAGGGGGGGCAGATACGCAGTATTTT.